The rows below give T cell receptor beta chains drawn from one sample of a study of cytomegalovirus exposure and HLA in healthy donors. Sequencing was performed with immunoSEQ multiplex PCR; in TCRdb, only in-frame clones are kept and a portion is missing. The sample has 110,000 to 150,000 clones, nearly 10% seen once. The sample taken for sequencing was PBMCs. These TCRs come from a man between 45 and 60 years old in good health and CMV-seronegative. The CDR3 runs from the conserved cysteine through the conserved F or W. D genes are given only for firm matches. The size entry is marked missing in some rows and otherwise reads once, few, many or a size class.

v_gene	j_gene	d_gene	abundance	CDR3aa	CDR3nt
TRBV29-1	TRBJ1-1	TRBD1	few	CSVGTGGGQAFF	TGCAGCGTCGGGACAGGGGGCGGTCAAGCTTTCTTT
TRBV5-1	TRBJ2-7	TRBD1	.	CASSRSSRTGGSYGQYF	TGCGCCAGCAGCCGTTCCTCCCGGACAGGGGGTTCCTACGGGCAGTACTTC
TRBV9	TRBJ1-4	TRBD1	.	CASNRGVDEKLFF	TGTGCCAGCAACAGGGGGGTGGATGAAAAACTGTTTTTT
TRBV2	TRBJ1-6	TRBD1	.	CASSDIGQGVASPLHF	TGTGCCAGCAGTGATATTGGACAGGGGGTCGCTTCACCCCTCCACTTT
TRBV7-2	TRBJ2-7	.	few	CASSFNRVGPYEQYF	TGTGCCAGCAGCTTTAACAGGGTTGGGCCCTACGAGCAGTACTTC
TRBV27	TRBJ1-1	.	few	CASSLAGAEAFF	TGTGCCAGCAGTTTAGCAGGGGCTGAAGCTTTCTTT
TRBV5-1	TRBJ2-5	TRBD1	.	CASSLDGTAQETQYF	TGCGCCAGCAGCTTGGACGGGACAGCCCAAGAGACCCAGTACTTC
TRBV5-8	TRBJ1-5	TRBD1	few	CASSVGTGTSNQPQHF	TGTGCCAGCAGCGTCGGGACAGGGACGTCCAATCAGCCCCAGCATTTT
TRBV30	TRBJ1-2	.	.	CAKTGDSNYGYTF	TGTGCCAAAACGGGAGATTCTAACTATGGCTACACCTTC
TRBV9	TRBJ2-3	.	.	CASSVDGSTDTQYF	TGTGCCAGCAGCGTAGACGGGAGCACAGATACGCAGTATTTT
TRBV5-1	TRBJ1-2	.	.	CASSSDGGAYGYTF	TGCGCCAGCAGCTCGGACGGGGGGGCCTATGGCTACACCTTC
TRBV7-3	TRBJ1-2	TRBD1	few	CASSLIPRQGALSGYGYTF	TGTGCCAGCAGCTTAATACCTCGACAGGGAGCCCTCTCTGGGTATGGCTACACCTTC
TRBV30	TRBJ1-5	.	few	CAWSVFGGVNQPQHF	TGTGCCTGGAGTGTATTCGGGGGGGTCAATCAGCCCCAGCATTTT
TRBV5-5	TRBJ1-2	TRBD1	.	CASTIPRGGGNYGYTF	TGTGCCAGCACAATCCCCCGAGGAGGGGGCAACTATGGCTACACCTTC
TRBV5-8	TRBJ2-1	.	few	CASIRDRSSYNEQFF	TGTGCCAGCATCCGAGACCGGAGCTCCTACAATGAGCAGTTCTTC
TRBV7-9	TRBJ2-7	TRBD2	.	CASSTGTSGIRNEQYF	TGTGCCAGCAGCACCGGGACTAGCGGGATTCGAAACGAGCAGTACTTC
TRBV5-1	TRBJ1-3	.	.	CASSLGANSGNTIYF	TGCGCCAGCAGCTTGGGGGCCAACTCTGGAAACACCATATATTTT
TRBV25-1	TRBJ1-6	TRBD1	few	CAARTGTVHSPLHF	TGTGCCGCCCGGACCGGGACAGTTCATTCACCCCTCCACTTT
TRBV7-9	TRBJ2-7	.	few	CASSLESRNEQYF	TGTGCCAGCAGCTTAGAGAGCAGGAACGAGCAGTACTTC
TRBV27	TRBJ2-7	.	few	CASSPRDKAYEQYF	TGTGCCAGCAGTCCACGGGACAAAGCCTACGAGCAGTACTTC
TRBV28	TRBJ1-1	TRBD1	.	CASSPPGTGLNTEAFF	TGTGCCAGCAGTCCCCCCGGGACAGGGCTGAACACTGAAGCTTTCTTT
TRBV15	TRBJ1-3	.	few	CATSRDSSGNTIYF	TGTGCCACCAGCAGAGATTCTTCTGGAAACACCATATATTTT
TRBV6-5	TRBJ1-2	.	many	CASRAPQGYGYTF	TGTGCCAGCAGGGCACCCCAGGGCTATGGCTACACCTTC
TRBV18	TRBJ1-2	TRBD1	.	CASSPGQGLGYTF	TGTGCCAGCTCACCGGGACAGGGTTTGGGCTACACCTTC
TRBV14	TRBJ2-7	.	.	CASSPQGAYEQYF	TGTGCCAGCAGCCCACAGGGAGCCTACGAGCAGTACTTC
TRBV27	TRBJ1-4	.	few	CASSFRTANEKLFF	TGTGCCAGCAGTTTTAGGACAGCTAATGAAAAACTGTTTTTT
TRBV6-1	TRBJ2-7	.	few	CASSDQGLPGYEQYF	TGTGCCAGCAGTGACCAGGGGCTACCAGGCTACGAGCAGTACTTC
TRBV4-2	TRBJ2-3	.	.	CASSQGDTDTQYF	TGTGCCAGCAGCCAAGGCGACACAGATACGCAGTATTTT
TRBV10-2	TRBJ1-1	.	.	CASRLQGGTEAFF	TGCGCCAGCAGGCTACAGGGAGGGACTGAAGCTTTCTTT
TRBV7-3	TRBJ2-3	.	few	CASSLRGAVPDTQYF	TGTGCCAGCAGCTTACGGGGGGCTGTACCAGATACGCAGTATTTT
TRBV7-9	TRBJ1-4	TRBD1	few	CASSLQGAGEKLFF	TGTGCCAGCAGCTTACAGGGGGCTGGGGAAAAACTGTTTTTT
TRBV28	TRBJ2-7	.	few	CASSRGGLYEQYF	TGTGCCAGCAGTAGGGGGGGGCTATACGAGCAGTACTTC
TRBV5-1	TRBJ2-5	.	.	CASSQAGSEETQYF	TGCGCCAGCAGCCAAGCAGGCTCTGAAGAGACCCAGTACTTC
TRBV5-5	TRBJ2-6	TRBD2	few	CASSLGLAGTNSGANVLTF	TGTGCCAGCAGCTTGGGACTAGCGGGAACAAACTCTGGGGCCAACGTCCTGACTTTC
TRBV30	TRBJ2-7	TRBD2	.	CAWSLSGTSSYEQYF	TGTGCCTGGAGTCTAAGCGGGACGAGCTCCTACGAGCAGTACTTC
TRBV7-9	TRBJ1-5	.	few	CASSLGSGGSQPQHF	TGTGCCAGCAGCTTAGGTTCTGGGGGCAGTCAGCCCCAGCATTTT
TRBV2	TRBJ2-7	.	few	CATQPWASSYEQYF	TGTGCCACCCAACCGTGGGCCAGTTCCTACGAGCAGTACTTC
TRBV15	TRBJ1-1	.	.	CATSRERAIGNTEAFF	TGTGCCACCAGCAGAGAGCGGGCTATCGGGAACACTGAAGCTTTCTTT
TRBV2	TRBJ1-4	.	.	CASSDRVTEKLFF	TGTGCCAGCAGTGACAGGGTGACTGAAAAACTGTTTTTT
TRBV6-1	TRBJ2-1	TRBD1	.	CASSGQGLYNEQFF	TGTGCCAGCAGCGGACAGGGCCTCTACAATGAGCAGTTCTTC
TRBV9	TRBJ2-3	TRBD1	few	CASSVVGQGTDTQYF	TGTGCCAGCAGCGTAGTGGGACAGGGCACAGATACGCAGTATTTT
TRBV7-3	TRBJ2-4	TRBD1	few	CASSLRKGAANIQYF	TGTGCCAGCAGCTTAAGGAAGGGGGCGGCAAACATTCAGTACTTC
TRBV10-1	TRBJ1-6	.	.	CASTPRGGGGVQDNSPLHF	TGCGCCAGCACCCCCCGGGGGGGCGGGGGAGTGCAGGATAATTCACCCCTCCACTTT
TRBV7-9	TRBJ2-5	.	.	CASSSWGASQETQYF	TGTGCCAGCAGTTCCTGGGGAGCATCTCAAGAGACCCAGTACTTC
TRBV28	TRBJ1-5	.	.	CASSSSVAWGLGNQPQHF	TGTGCCAGCAGTTCATCCGTGGCGTGGGGGCTGGGCAATCAGCCCCAGCATTTT
TRBV29-1	TRBJ1-4	.	.	CSALPSIGANEKLFF	TGCAGCGCCTTACCGAGCATCGGGGCTAATGAAAAACTGTTTTTT
TRBV19	TRBJ2-5	TRBD1	.	CASSTRQGGQETQYF	TGTGCCAGTAGTACCCGACAGGGTGGGCAAGAGACCCAGTACTTC
TRBV11-1	TRBJ2-1	TRBD1	few	CASSLQGHGTGVSYNEQFF	TGTGCCAGCAGCTTACAGGGACACGGGACAGGGGTCTCCTACAATGAGCAGTTCTTC
TRBV6-6	TRBJ1-2	.	few	CASSYSGEDYGYTF	TGTGCCAGCAGTTACTCAGGGGAGGACTATGGCTACACCTTC
TRBV30	TRBJ2-5	.	.	CAWSVRRGRGIQETQYF	TGTGCCTGGAGTGTACGGAGGGGCAGGGGGATCCAAGAGACCCAGTACTTC